This T cell receptor (beta chain) came from a study of T cell changes during pregnancy in multiple sclerosis. Trimming pared 5 bases from V and 0 bases from J, leaving 14 bases between. The length of the CDR3 is 15 residues. Germline V gene lookup returns CDR1 SGHVS and CDR2 FNYEAQ. Data came from immunoSEQ multiplex PCR; TCRdb stores just in-frame clones and leaves some out. The sample shows approximately 58,000 clones, around 93% of them seen only once. Sample: CD4+ T cells from peripheral blood mononuclear cells, taken after pregnancy. V usage is TRBV7-6 and J usage is TRBJ2-7, with a tentative D call TRBD2 (5 bases). The TCR originated in a female donor in good health, enrolled as a control in a pregnancy study. CDR3 nucleotides: TGTGCCAGCAGCAGCAAACGGGGTTTCTCCTACGAGCAGTACTTC. It specifies CASSSKRGFSYEQYF.